The 29 T cell receptor beta chains listed next were all sequenced from one sample in a study of blood T cell repertoires in COVID-19. This table comes from immunoSEQ multiplex PCR, and its TCRdb copy is limited to in-frame clones, with some not included. The sample lists 250,000 to 350,000 clones, about four fifths seen once, with about 1.5% in the top ten. Sequencing used peripheral blood. These TCRs come from a human donor with COVID-19, enrolled during active disease. The donor label of this sample is uncertain.

The chain has TRBV6-5 and TRBJ2-1; TRBD2 is a possible D gene (6 bases). Trimming took off 6 bases at V and 3 bases at J, with 9 bases between the two ends. Germline CDR1 MNHEY, CDR2 SVGAGI. This CDR3 region has 13 residues. The CDR3 loop reads CASRPRGYNEQFF. The CDR3 coding sequence is TGTGCCAGCAGGCCGCGGGGCTACAATGAGCAGTTCTTC.

The chain has TRBV2 and TRBJ2-2; TRBD2 matches at 8 bases. The CDR3 has 14 amino acids. J lost 5 bases, V lost 11 bases, and 10 bases had no gene match. Germline CDR1 and CDR2: SNHLY and FYNNEI. CDR3 nucleotides: TGTGCCGTTCGACCGACTAGCGAGACCGGGGAGCTGTTTTTT. Protein sequence: CAVRPTSETGELFF. The whole variable domain, remainder taken from reference TRBV2 and TRBJ2-2, is EPEVTQTPSHQVTQMGQEVILRCVPISNHLYFYWYRQILGQKVEFLVSFYNNEISEKSEIFDDQFSVERPDGSNFTLKIRSTKLEDSAMYFCAVRPTSETGELFFGEGSRLTVL.

The rearrangement uses TRBV2 and TRBJ2-1, with TRBD1 identical over 8 bases. After removal of 4 bases from V and 7 bases from J, the junction contained 9 bases not matched to a gene. This CDR3 contains 15 residues. Germline CDR1 SNHLY, CDR2 FYNNEI. The CDR3 bases are TGTGCCAGCAGTGCTTGGACAGGGCTTGTTAATGAGCAGTTCTTC. Translation: CASSAWTGLVNEQFF.

This rearrangement joins TRBV5-4 to TRBJ2-7; the match to TRBD2 covers 15 bases. There are 15 residues in the CDR3. Germline trimming cut 1 base from V and 7 bases from J; bases unmatched to any gene: 3. Germline V gives CDR1 SGHNT, CDR2 YYREEE (reference sequence). For the CDR3, the DNA is TGTGCCAGCAGCTTGAGCGGACTAGCGGGAGGGGAGCAGTACTTC. Translation gives CASSLSGLAGGEQYF.

The chain recombines TRBV3-1 (or the pseudogene TRBV3-2) with TRBJ2-2; tentative D call: TRBD2 (6 bases). CDR1 and CDR2 from the germline V gene are LGHDT and YNNKEL (reference sequence). CDR3 size: 20 residues. V dropped 0 bases and J dropped 1 base, with 21 bases sitting between them. For the CDR3, the DNA is TGTGCCAGCAGCCAAGAACTCCCTCGGCCGGGAGCAATGAACACCGGGGAGCTGTTTTTT. Translation: CASSQELPRPGAMNTGELFF.

The rearrangement links TRBV14 to TRBJ2-5, with D perhaps matching TRBD2 (5 bases). V was cut by 2 bases and J by 5 bases, with 9 bases left in between. There are 13 residues in the CDR3. Germline CDR1 SGHDN, CDR2 FVKESK. CDR3 protein: CASSQLGVETQYF. The CDR3 DNA reads as TGTGCCAGCAGCCAACTCGGGGTGGAGACCCAGTACTTC.

This chain uses TRBV6-5 with TRBJ1-6; D is perhaps TRBD1 (5 bases). Germline V lookup: CDR1 MNHEY, CDR2 SVGAGI. V lost 6 bases to trimming and J lost 5 bases, with 14 bases between them. The CDR3 length is 15 residues. The CDR3 DNA is TGTGCCAGCAGCCGTATGACAGTCAATAATTCACCCCTCCACTTT. It encodes CASSRMTVNNSPLHF.

This clone was detected once. V usage is TRBV28 and J usage is TRBJ1-5; maybe TRBD1 (5 bases). V lost 5 bases to trimming and J lost 6 bases, with 17 bases between them. Germline-derived CDR1 and CDR2 are MDHEN and SYDVKM. The CDR3 spans 15 residues. CDR3: CASSGRQGAPQPQHF. CDR3 DNA sequence: TGTGCCAGCAGTGGGAGGCAGGGCGCTCCTCAGCCCCAGCATTTT.

This chain joins TRBV18 and TRBJ2-7; weak D call: TRBD2 (8 bases). The CDR3 runs to 15 residues. Germline CDR1 reads KGHSH; CDR2 reads LQKENI. The V end was cut by 3 bases, the J end by 4 bases, with 16 bases between. CDR3 in DNA: TGTGCCAGCTCACCCGTCGGGAGGGGGCGTTACGAGCAGTACTTC. Translated: CASSPVGRGRYEQYF.

This chain uses TRBV29-1 with TRBJ2-3, with 8 bases fitting TRBD1. This CDR3 has 14 amino acids. Germline CDR1 is SQVTM and CDR2 is ANQGSEA. After removal of 4 bases from V and 2 bases from J, the junction contained 5 bases not matched to a gene. The CDR3, as DNA: TGCAGCGTTGGGGGGACAGGCCACACAGATACGCAGTATTTT. This sequence encodes CSVGGTGHTDTQYF.

The chain carries TRBV6-6 and TRBJ2-3, with D uncertain. Germline CDR1 is MNHNY and CDR2 is SVGAGI (reference sequence). This CDR3 comprises 14 residues. The V end lost 1 base, the J end lost 3 bases, and 8 bases lay between the germline ends. The CDR3: CASSYFGGTDTQYF. The CDR3 coding sequence is TGTGCCAGCAGTTACTTTGGCGGTACAGATACGCAGTATTTT.

CDR3 region: CASSITQGSDTQYF. The CDR3, as DNA: TGCGCCAGCAGCATAACCCAGGGATCAGATACGCAGTATTTT. The chain combines TRBV5-1 with TRBJ2-3; a weak D match, TRBD1 (5 bases). V was shortened by 4 bases and J by 4 bases, with 13 bases between the two germline ends. CDR3 length: 14 residues. Germline V CDR1 and CDR2: SGHRS, YFSETQ. Together with reference TRBV5-1 and TRBJ2-3, the CDR3 gives the full variable domain: KAGVTQTPRYLIKTRGQQVTLSCSPISGHRSVSWYQQTPGQGLQFLFEYFSETQRNKGNFPGRFSGRQFSNSRSEMNVSTLELGDSALYLCASSITQGSDTQYFGPGTRLTVL.

The chain employs TRBV11-3 and TRBJ1-1, with 9 bases identical to TRBD1. The CDR3 length is 15 residues. Trimming at V came to 0 bases and at J to 5 bases, leaving 4 bases not matched to a gene. Germline values: CDR1 SGHNT, CDR2 YENEEA. CDR3 sequence: CASSLEGTGRTEAFF. The CDR3 DNA reads TGTGCCAGCAGCTTAGAGGGGACAGGGAGGACTGAAGCTTTCTTT.

The chain has TRBV12-3 or TRBV12-4 and TRBJ2-3; D may be TRBD1 (6 bases). With 5 bases removed from V and 5 bases from J, the gap between germline ends came to 11 bases. This CDR3 is 13 amino acids long. The CDR3 DNA reads TGTGCCAGCAGTATCCGGACAGTAGATACGCAGTATTTT. It yields the protein CASSIRTVDTQYF.

This chain connects TRBV7-8 to TRBJ1-1; D might be TRBD1 (5 bases). The CDR3 length is 13 residues. V was cut by 3 bases and J by 8 bases, with 13 bases left in between. Germline CDR1 reads SGHVS; CDR2 reads FQNEAQ. The CDR3 spells CASSFAPRQEAFF. The CDR3 DNA follows: TGTGCCAGCAGCTTCGCACCGAGACAGGAAGCTTTCTTT.

The V and J genes are TRBV28 and TRBJ2-7, with a tentative D call TRBD2 (7 bases). The CDR3 consists of 15 residues. Germline lookup yields CDR1 MDHEN and CDR2 SYDVKM. V shed 6 bases and J shed 2 bases, with 17 bases lying between them. CDR3 in amino acids: CASRRGGPGPYEQYF. The CDR3 coding sequence is TGTGCCAGCAGGAGGGGGGGACCTGGGCCCTACGAGCAGTACTTC.

This chain connects TRBV20-1 to TRBJ1-2; no reliable D call. Germline CDR1 and CDR2: DFQATT and SNEGSKA (reference sequence). Trimming cost V 3 bases and J 8 bases, with 25 bases left between them. This CDR3 comprises 16 residues. The CDR3 DNA sequence: TGCAGTGCTAGTAGTGCGGCAGGACTACTGCTTGACGGCTACACCTTC. This gives the protein CSASSAAGLLLDGYTF.

V is TRBV6-2 or TRBV6-3 and J is TRBJ1-5, with 9 bases fitting TRBD1. Germline loops: CDR1 MNHEY, CDR2 SVGEGT. The CDR3 covers 16 residues. V lost 4 bases to trimming and J lost 4 bases; unmatched junction nucleotides: 8. The CDR3 here is CASSWEGTGKNQPQHF. The CDR3 region has the DNA TGTGCCAGCAGTTGGGAAGGGACAGGGAAAAATCAGCCCCAGCATTTT.

The chain is built from TRBV5-4 and TRBJ1-2; TRBD1 matches at 9 bases. The CDR3 consists of 15 residues. The V gene end was trimmed by 3 bases and the J gene end by 2 bases; junction bases not matched to a gene: 5. The germline V gene has CDR1 SGHNT and CDR2 YYREEE (reference sequence). In DNA form, the CDR3 reads TGTGCCAGCAGCTCGGGGACAGGGACGAACTATGGCTACACCTTC. Encoded protein: CASSSGTGTNYGYTF.

V is TRBV28 and J is TRBJ2-5, with 9 bases identical to TRBD1. The CDR3 spans 16 residues. CDR1 and CDR2 (germline): MDHEN, SYDVKM. V shed 2 bases and J 5 bases; nucleotides not matched to a gene: 9. CDR3 protein: CASSLIGTGGPETQYF. The CDR3, as DNA: TGTGCCAGCAGTTTAATTGGCACAGGGGGCCCCGAGACCCAGTACTTC.

In its sample, this clone was seen many times. The J gene is TRBJ2-7, the V gene TRBV7-9, with TRBD1 as a possible D gene (6 bases). V was pared by 5 bases and J by 1 base, with 18 bases between. The CDR3 has 16 residues. Per germline, CDR1 SEHNR and CDR2 FQNEAQ (reference sequence). The CDR3 sequence is CASSPQPGQSSYEQYF. For the CDR3, the DNA is TGTGCCAGCAGCCCTCAACCGGGACAATCGTCCTACGAGCAGTACTTC. Variable domain in full (rest from reference TRBV7-9 and TRBJ2-7): DTGVSQNPRHKITKRGQNVTFRCDPISEHNRLYWYRQTLGQGPEFLTYFQNEAQLEKSRLLSDRFSAERPKGSFSTLEIQRTEQGDSAMYLCASSPQPGQSSYEQYFGPGTRLTVT.

The chain is built from TRBV5-5 and TRBJ1-5; 7 positions match TRBD1. The CDR3 runs 15 residues. J lost 5 bases, V lost 4 bases, and 9 bases had no gene match. CDR1 is SGHKS and CDR2 is YYEKEE in the germline V gene (reference sequence). CDR3 residues: CASSRGQDTYQPQHF. The CDR3 DNA reads as TGTGCCAGCAGCCGAGGACAGGACACTTATCAGCCCCAGCATTTT.

The rearrangement uses TRBV28 and TRBJ1-3, with TRBD1 matching over 8 bases. CDR3 size: 15 residues. With 3 bases clipped from V and 0 bases from J, the junction kept 1 base outside the gene matches. In germline, CDR1 is MDHEN, CDR2 SYDVKM. The CDR3 nucleotides read TGTGCCAGCAGTTTGCAGGGGGCCTCTGGAAACACCATATATTTT. This encodes CASSLQGASGNTIYF.

The gene calls are TRBV6-5 and TRBJ2-7; 7 bases line up with TRBD1. The germline V gene encodes CDR1 MNHEY and CDR2 SVGAGI. Trimming cost V 5 bases and J 5 bases; bases outside gene matches: 9. The CDR3 is made up of 14 amino acids. The CDR3 nucleotides are TGTGCCAGCAGTCCCCCAAACGACAGGGACGAGCAGTACTTC. Translation: CASSPPNDRDEQYF.

This rearrangement joins TRBV3-1 (or the pseudogene TRBV3-2) to TRBJ2-7, with 8 bases that match TRBD2. There are 14 residues in the CDR3. The trim removed 4 bases at V and 6 bases at J, leaving 8 bases unmatched. In germline, CDR1 is LGHDT, CDR2 YNNKEL (reference sequence). The CDR3 DNA sequence: TGTGCCAGCAGCCCCATGGCGGGAGGTAGCGAGCAGTACTTC. It yields the protein CASSPMAGGSEQYF.

This clone was observed once. The V gene is TRBV9, the J gene TRBJ1-5; D is undetermined. Per germline, CDR1 SGDLS and CDR2 YYNGEE. The CDR3 covers 15 residues. The V and J ends lost 0 bases and 0 bases respectively, with 7 bases between them. This chain's CDR3 is CASSVGHYSNQPQHF. Here the CDR3 DNA reads TGTGCCAGCAGCGTAGGACATTATAGCAATCAGCCCCAGCATTTT.

The genes are TRBV5-3 and TRBJ1-1; 9 bases align to TRBD1. TRBV5-3 is given ORF status, its function remaining uncertain. This CDR3 spans 14 amino acids. The ends lost 4 bases at V and 4 bases at J; junction bases unmatched: 5. The CDR3 sequence is CARSEGQGGTEAFF. In nucleotides, the CDR3 is TGTGCCAGAAGCGAGGGACAGGGAGGCACTGAAGCTTTCTTT.

CDR3 nucleotide sequence: TGCGCCAGCACCCCAGCTGGGGGGAGAGGTGACTATGGCTACACCTTC. The encoded protein is CASTPAGGRGDYGYTF. This chain links TRBV10-2 with TRBJ1-2; D might be TRBD1 (5 bases). The CDR3 totals 16 residues. Germline loops: CDR1 WSHSY, CDR2 SAAADI. Trimming left V 7 bases short and J 3 bases short, with 21 bases between.

The chain links TRBV12-3 or TRBV12-4 to TRBJ2-1; tentatively, D is TRBD2 (6 bases). V was shortened by 5 bases and J by 13 bases, with 18 bases between the two germline ends. CDR3 length equals 13 residues. CDR3 protein: CASSNPPGEVQFF. Written as DNA, the CDR3 is TGTGCCAGCAGTAACCCGCCCGGGGAGGTACAGTTCTTC.